These 3 T cell receptor beta chains were sequenced from one sample in a study of CD8+ T cells in alopecia areata. Isolated RNA was reverse transcribed into cDNA used as the sequencing template. The protocol was immunoSEQ multiplex PCR, while the TCRdb copy is restricted to in-frame clones and leaves out a portion. The top ten hold roughly 6.7% of the sample, which has around 140,000 clones, about 60% seen once. The source was CD4+ T cells sorted from blood, collected at week 0. The receptors stem from a human donor with alopecia areata.

This chain links TRBV15 with TRBJ1-1; TRBD1 might be the D (5 bases). Germline CDR1 reads LNHNV; CDR2 reads YYDKDF (reference sequence). Trimming cost V 6 bases and J 6 bases, with 11 bases left between them. This CDR3 contains 12 residues. CDR3 loop: CATSRGVPEAFF. The CDR3 nucleotides are TGTGCCACCAGTCGGGGGGTCCCTGAAGCTTTCTTT.

This clone has just one count. The rearrangement links TRBV7-2 to TRBJ2-7, with D possibly matching TRBD1 (5 bases). Trimming removed 2 bases at V and 2 bases at J, with 10 bases between. The germline V gene encodes CDR1 SGHTA and CDR2 FQGNSA. This CDR3 has 14 residues. The CDR3 protein is CASSLTPGTYEQYF. CDR3 bases: TGTGCCAGCAGCTTAACTCCAGGGACCTACGAGCAGTACTTC.

The chain recombines TRBV30 with TRBJ2-3, with a possible D match to TRBD1 (6 bases). The CDR3 runs to 14 residues. Germline CDR1 and CDR2: GTSNPN and SVGIG (reference sequence). The ends were cut back, 7 bases at V and 1 base at J, with 15 bases in the middle. In DNA form, the CDR3 reads TGTGCCTACACAGGGAGTCCTGGCACAGATACGCAGTATTTT. It encodes CAYTGSPGTDTQYF.